The 21 T cell receptor beta chains in this list originate from one sample, sequenced in a study of regulatory T cells in long-lasting Graves disease. Investigators prepared the TCR beta libraries by applying iRepertoire HTBI primers and Arm-PCR of CDR3 regions. TCRdb passed the multiplex PCR reads through MiXCR, listing each CDR3 protein once. The top ten clones hold around 10% of a sample with some 410,000 distinct CDR3 sequences, about 17% of them seen once. Documented time point: newly diagnosed GD, antithyroid drugs for less than 3 months. The TCR library was made from RNA that had been extracted from PBMCs in TRIzol. A further study also used this sample, focusing on T cells in Graves' hyperthyroidism and ophthalmopathy.

The sequencing here drew on peripheral blood mononuclear cells (PBMCs), taken at new diagnosis, from a patient treated with antithyroid drugs. These receptors were taken from a woman in her 30s with Graves disease.

The rearrangement links TRBV20-1 to TRBJ2-3; D uncertain. CDR3 size: 12 residues. Trimming shortened V by 4 bases and J by 0 bases, and 5 bases separated the two germline ends. Germline loops: CDR1 DFQATT, CDR2 SNEGSKA (reference sequence). The CDR3 loop reads CSAKTSTDTQYF. CDR3 nucleotide sequence: TGCAGTGCTAAGACCAGCACAGATACGCAGTATTTT.

This clonotype was seen a few times. The chain links TRBV6-2 or TRBV6-3 to TRBJ2-1; 10 bases are a match to TRBD2. This CDR3 has 20 amino acids. Germline lookup yields CDR1 MNHEY and CDR2 SVGEGT. The junction had 13 bases not matched to a gene; V was cut back by 2 bases and J by 0 bases. CDR3 sequence (DNA): TGTGCCAGCAGTTACCACCCGGGGACTAGCGACCTCCCCTCCTACAATGAGCAGTTCTTC. Amino acid sequence: CASSYHPGTSDLPSYNEQFF.

This clonotype appeared many times. This chain links TRBV6-6 with TRBJ2-3; possible D gene TRBD2, 5 bases. Between the trimmed V and J ends, which lost 0 bases and 0 bases, there was a span of 10 bases. The CDR3 is made up of 16 amino acids. CDR1 MNHNY and CDR2 SVGAGI come from the germline V gene (reference sequence). CDR3 DNA: TGTGCCAGCAGTTACTCGGTAGCGACTAGCACAGATACGCAGTATTTT. This encodes CASSYSVATSTDTQYF.

Worth noting for this clonotype: A read error may explain this, as a much larger clone is one base away. This chain connects TRBV11-3 to TRBJ2-3; 7 bases align to TRBD1. With 5 bases clipped from V and 8 bases from J, the junction kept 10 bases outside the gene matches. In germline, CDR1 is SGHNT, CDR2 YENEEA. This CDR3 has 14 amino acids. CDR3 sequence: CASSPTGVPGTQYF. The CDR3 DNA reads TGTGCCAGCAGCCCCACAGGGGTACCAGGTACGCAGTATTTT. The whole variable domain, remainder taken from reference TRBV11-3 and TRBJ2-3, is EAGVVQSPRYKIIEKKQPVAFWCNPISGHNTLYWYLQNLGQGPELLIRYENEEAVDDSQLPKDRFSAERLKGVDSTLKIQPAELGDSAVYLCASSPTGVPGTQYFGPGTRLTVL.

Ten or more counts support this clonotype. The V call is TRBV5-1, the J call TRBJ2-1; 10 bases match TRBD2. Germline V gene lookup returns CDR1 SGHRS and CDR2 YFSETQ. V trimming: 4 bases; J trimming: 9 bases; junction bases outside the gene matches: 7. The CDR3 contains 14 residues. CDR3 nucleotides: TGCGCCAGCAGCGAAGGGACTAGCGTTCCTGAGCAGTTCTTC. This encodes CASSEGTSVPEQFF.

This clonotype showed up many times. This chain links TRBV13 with TRBJ2-7, with unresolved D. V was cut by 0 bases and J by 3 bases, with 9 bases left in between. CDR1 is PRHDT, CDR2 FYEKMQ, per germline (reference sequence). The CDR3 length is 14 residues. CDR3 nucleotides: TGTGCCAGCAGCTTAGGCGAACGCTTCTACGAGCAGTACTTC. This gives the protein CASSLGERFYEQYF.

This clonotype was seen a few times. A much larger clone differs by one base, so this may be a read error. The V and J genes are TRBV18 and TRBJ2-3; D unclear. The CDR3 consists of 13 residues. The V gene lost 8 bases and the J gene lost 5 bases, with 14 bases spanning the gap. Germline lookup yields CDR1 KGHSH and CDR2 LQKENI. The CDR3 region has the DNA TGTGCCAGCCCCCCAACTGGGATAGATACGCAGTATTTT. The encoded protein is CASPPTGIDTQYF.

This clonotype was picked up a small number of times. This rearrangement joins TRBV6-5 to TRBJ1-2, with a tentative D call TRBD1 (6 bases). The CDR3 length is 15 residues. V shed 2 bases and J shed 4 bases, with 14 bases lying between them. Germline CDR1 MNHEY, CDR2 SVGAGI. This CDR3 is CASSYLSTGSYGYTF. The CDR3, as DNA: TGTGCCAGCAGTTACCTATCGACAGGTTCCTATGGCTACACCTTC.

There are many counts of this clonotype. This sequence joins TRBV11-2 and TRBJ2-2, with 12 bases fitting TRBD2. This CDR3 is built from 16 residues. After removal of 5 bases from V and 5 bases from J, the junction contained 6 bases not matched to a gene. Germline CDR1 SGHAT, CDR2 FQNNGV. The CDR3: CASSPPTSGGTGELFF. CDR3 in DNA: TGTGCCAGCAGCCCGCCGACTAGCGGGGGTACCGGGGAGCTGTTTTTT. Combining the CDR3 with reference TRBV11-2 and TRBJ2-2 gives the whole variable domain EAGVAQSPRYKIIEKRQSVAFWCNPISGHATLYWYQQILGQGPKLLIQFQNNGVVDDSQLPKDRFSAERLKGVDSTLKIQPAKLEDSAVYLCASSPPTSGGTGELFFGEGSRLTVL.

CDR3 DNA sequence: TGTGCCTGGAGACAGGGTGCTGGAAACACCATATATTTT. Protein product: CAWRQGAGNTIYF. This chain uses TRBV30 with TRBJ1-3; D may be TRBD1 (6 bases). Germline assignment: CDR1 GTSNPN and CDR2 SVGIG (reference sequence). The CDR3 is 13 amino acids. Trimming removed 3 bases from V and 2 bases from J, with 8 bases in between.

This clonotype was counted a few times. One end of the junction fails to match germline, which may point to a read error. This chain links TRBV10-1 with TRBJ2-1, with D perhaps matching TRBD1 (7 bases). This CDR3 comprises 16 residues. Germline CDR1 and CDR2: WNHNN and SYGVQD (reference sequence). CDR3 sequence: CASSKGGGGSYSEQFF. CDR3 DNA sequence: TGCGCCAGCAGTAAGGGCGGAGGGGGCTCCTACAGTGAGCAGTTCTTC.

The sample holds many counts of this clonotype. This rearrangement joins TRBV28 to TRBJ1-1; D gene uncertain. Between the trimmed V and J ends, which lost 8 bases and 1 base, there was a span of 11 bases. CDR3 length equals 13 residues. Germline assignment: CDR1 MDHEN and CDR2 SYDVKM. The CDR3 coding sequence is TGTGCCAGCGATGGAAGACCGAACACTGAAGCTTTCTTT. Protein product: CASDGRPNTEAFF. Together with reference TRBV28 and TRBJ1-1, the CDR3 gives the full variable domain: DVKVTQSSRYLVKRTGEKVFLECVQDMDHENMFWYRQDPGLGLRLIYFSYDVKMKEKGDIPEGYSVSREKKERFSLILESASTNQTSMYLCASDGRPNTEAFFGQGTRLTVV.

This clonotype has ten or more counts. The chain carries TRBV27 and TRBJ1-1; D may be TRBD1 (5 bases). V gave up 6 bases and J gave up 3 bases, with 17 bases separating them. The CDR3 loop spans 15 amino acids. Looked up from germline, CDR1 is MNHEY and CDR2 is SMNVEV (reference sequence). CDR3 DNA sequence: TGTGCCAGCAGATCAGCCGGGGGTCCTCACACTGAAGCTTTCTTT. The encoded protein is CASRSAGGPHTEAFF.

Concerning this clonotype: This likely traces to a read error, being one base from a far larger clone. DNA of the CDR3: TGTGCCGGCAGCTTAGTAGGGGGAGGCAATCAGCCCCAGCATTTT. Amino acids: CAGSLVGGGNQPQHF. J is TRBJ1-5 and V is TRBV7-3, with D tentatively TRBD1 (6 bases). CDR3 length: 15 amino acids. From germline, CDR1 is SGHTA and CDR2 FQGTGA.

This clonotype came up many times. The chain recombines TRBV12-3 or TRBV12-4 with TRBJ2-2; D is unclear. Trimming left V 6 bases short and J 0 bases short, with 20 bases between. CDR3 size: 18 residues. CDR3 in amino acids: CASSPLTSYHSNTGELFF. CDR3 bases: TGTGCCAGCAGCCCTTTGACGAGCTACCATTCGAACACCGGGGAGCTGTTTTTT.

Ten or more counts support this clonotype. The chain links TRBV29-1 to TRBJ2-7; a possible D gene is TRBD2 (6 bases). Germline lookup yields CDR1 SQVTM and CDR2 ANQGSEA. V shed 4 bases and J shed 0 bases, with 16 bases lying between them. The CDR3 spans 15 residues. CDR3 nucleotides: TGCAGCGTTGCGGCAGGGAGCGGGCGCTCCTACGAGCAGTACTTC. Residues: CSVAAGSGRSYEQYF.

This clonotype was observed many times. The chain joins TRBV5-1 to TRBJ2-7, with D possibly being TRBD2 (6 bases). Trimming cost V 1 base and J 6 bases, with 14 bases left between them. This CDR3 region has 14 residues. In germline, CDR1 is SGHRS, CDR2 YFSETQ. The CDR3: CASSLLAESSEQYF. In DNA form, the CDR3 reads TGCGCCAGCAGCTTGTTAGCGGAAAGCAGCGAGCAGTACTTC. The full variable domain, with the rest looked up from reference TRBV5-1 and TRBJ2-7, is KAGVTQTPRYLIKTRGQQVTLSCSPISGHRSVSWYQQTPGQGLQFLFEYFSETQRNKGNFPGRFSGRQFSNSRSEMNVSTLELGDSALYLCASSLLAESSEQYFGPGTRLTVT.

This chain connects TRBV6-5 to TRBJ1-2; 9 positions agree with TRBD1. Looked up from germline, CDR1 is MNHEY and CDR2 is SVGAGI. The CDR3 loop spans 17 amino acids. With 2 bases clipped from V and 2 bases from J, the junction kept 9 bases outside the gene matches. The CDR3 here is CASSYDRDREANYGYTF. CDR3 nucleotides: TGTGCCAGCAGTTACGATCGGGACAGGGAGGCAAACTATGGCTACACCTTC.

The table lists this clonotype with many counts. This chain joins TRBV20-1 and TRBJ2-1; 10 bases line up with TRBD1. The CDR3 has 19 residues. With V trimmed by 2 bases and J by 9 bases, 22 bases remained unmatched. Germline lookup yields CDR1 DFQATT and CDR2 SNEGSKA (reference sequence). The CDR3 DNA reads TGCAGTGCTAGACCCCCGGGACAGGGGATGGGGCTACTACAGGTTGAGCAGTTCTTC. It yields the protein CSARPPGQGMGLLQVEQFF.

This clonotype has a handful of counts. V is TRBV24-1 and J is TRBJ2-1; a weak D match, TRBD1 (5 bases). CDR1 and CDR2 from the germline V gene are KGHDR and SFDVKD. This CDR3 has 11 residues. With 9 bases removed from V and 7 bases from J, the gap between germline ends came to 9 bases. Here the CDR3 DNA reads TGTGCCACCCTAGGGGTAAATGAGCAGTTCTTC. Its protein product is CATLGVNEQFF.

The chain is built from TRBV6-1 and TRBJ1-2; 7 nucleotides agree with TRBD1. The junction had 8 bases not matched to a gene; V was cut back by 6 bases and J by 7 bases. The CDR3 has 13 amino acids. CDR1 is MNHNS, CDR2 SASEGT, per germline. The CDR3 reads CASRGRGRAGYTF. The CDR3 nucleotides are TGTGCCAGCAGGGGGAGGGGGCGGGCTGGCTACACCTTC.